The 12 T cell receptor beta chains in this list originate from one sample, sequenced in a study of T cell responses to AZD1222 COVID-19 vaccine. TCRdb's table, derived via immunoSEQ multiplex PCR, lists solely in-frame clones and lacks some. The data contain about 68,000 clones, almost 90% of them singletons. This specimen was peripheral blood, taken on day 0 of AZD1222 vaccination. These receptor sequences come from an adult in good health.

The chain couples TRBV7-2 to TRBJ1-6; a weak D match, TRBD1 (5 bases). The length of the CDR3 is 15 residues. Germline V gene sequence: CDR1 SGHTA, CDR2 FQGNSA. V was cut by 0 bases and J by 9 bases, with 12 bases left in between. The CDR3 region is CASSLAGQEISPLHF. In DNA, the CDR3 is TGTGCCAGCAGCTTAGCTGGACAAGAGATTTCACCCCTCCACTTT. The full variable domain, rest sourced from reference TRBV7-2 and TRBJ1-6, is GAGVSQSPSNKVTEKGKDVELRCDPISGHTALYWYRQSLGQGLEFLIYFQGNSAPDKSGLPSDRFSAERTGGSVSTLTIQRTQQEDSAVYLCASSLAGQEISPLHFGNGTRLTVT.

The J gene is TRBJ2-7, the V gene TRBV11-2; D unclear. Trimming took off 1 base at V and 4 bases at J, with 5 bases between the two ends. The germline V gene encodes CDR1 SGHAT and CDR2 FQNNGV. The CDR3 totals 12 residues. The CDR3 nucleotides read TGTGCCAGCAGCTTAGCGGAGTACGAGCAGTACTTC. As protein: CASSLAEYEQYF.

The chain has TRBV19 and TRBJ2-1; 12 nucleotides match TRBD2. From germline, CDR1 is LNHDA and CDR2 SQIVND (reference sequence). The CDR3 covers 16 residues. J lost 4 bases, V lost 5 bases, and 6 bases had no gene match. The CDR3 region has the DNA TGTGCCAGTAGTGACCCCGGGACTAGCGGGTACAATGAGCAGTTCTTC. Translation gives CASSDPGTSGYNEQFF. The full variable domain, its missing parts supplied by reference TRBV19 and TRBJ2-1, is DGGITQSPKYLFRKEGQNVTLSCEQNLNHDAMYWYRQDPGQGLRLIYYSQIVNDFQKGDIAEGYSVSREKKESFPLTVTSAQKNPTAFYLCASSDPGTSGYNEQFFGPGTRLTVL.

This clone occurred once. The J gene is TRBJ2-5, the V gene TRBV4-2; D call uncertain. The V and J ends lost 4 bases and 3 bases respectively, with 9 bases between them. CDR1 is LGHNA and CDR2 is YNFKEQ in the germline V gene. CDR3 size: 13 residues. CDR3 region: CASSLLVEETQYF. CDR3 coding DNA: TGTGCCAGCAGCCTACTGGTAGAAGAGACCCAGTACTTC.

The V call is TRBV5-1, the J call TRBJ2-5; TRBD1 is a possible D gene (5 bases). Deletions cut 3 bases from V and 5 bases from J, with 14 bases between. The CDR3 contains 14 residues. CDR1 SGHRS and CDR2 YFSETQ come from the germline V gene. The chain's CDR3 is CASSSGQMMETQYF. CDR3 sequence (DNA): TGCGCCAGCAGCTCAGGACAAATGATGGAGACCCAGTACTTC.

The rearrangement links TRBV5-1 to TRBJ2-1; 9 nucleotides match TRBD1. With V trimmed by 2 bases and J by 8 bases, 11 bases remained unmatched. The CDR3 runs 16 residues. The germline V gene encodes CDR1 SGHRS and CDR2 YFSETQ. CDR3 in amino acids: CASSFTGGANLDEQFF. CDR3 DNA sequence: TGCGCCAGCAGCTTCACAGGGGGCGCTAATTTAGATGAGCAGTTCTTC.

V usage is TRBV2 and J usage is TRBJ2-5, with a possible D match to TRBD1 (5 bases). Per the germline V gene, CDR1 is SNHLY and CDR2 is FYNNEI. The CDR3 totals 13 residues. V lost 3 bases and J 3 bases, leaving 8 bases between the germline ends. CDR3 nucleotides: TGTGCCAGCAGTGAGCAGACAGAAGAGACCCAGTACTTC. Amino acid sequence: CASSEQTEETQYF.

This clone was observed a handful of times. The chain has TRBV12-3 or TRBV12-4 and TRBJ2-1; no reliable D call. Trimming took 6 bases from V and 9 from J, leaving 15 bases between them. This CDR3 comprises 13 residues. DNA of the CDR3: TGTGCCAGCAGCCAATCCAACGTATTTGAGCAGTTCTTC. Translation gives CASSQSNVFEQFF.

This chain links TRBV27 with TRBJ2-7, with TRBD1 identical over 9 bases. V shed 6 bases, J shed 4 bases, and the junction held 10 bases outside the gene matches. Looked up from germline, CDR1 is MNHEY and CDR2 is SMNVEV (reference sequence). The CDR3 extends over 15 amino acids. The CDR3 region is CASSELGQGRYEQYF. Written as DNA, the CDR3 is TGTGCCAGCAGCGAATTGGGACAGGGACGTTACGAGCAGTACTTC.

The rearrangement links TRBV15 to TRBJ2-1, with 7 bases that match TRBD2. Germline V gene lookup returns CDR1 LNHNV and CDR2 YYDKDF (reference sequence). Germline trimming cut 1 base from V and 6 bases from J; bases unmatched to any gene: 12. The CDR3 is 17 residues long. The CDR3 is CATSRAPGLVSPNEQFF. In DNA form, the CDR3 reads TGTGCCACCAGCAGAGCCCCCGGACTAGTAAGCCCCAATGAGCAGTTCTTC.

The rearrangement joins TRBV27 to TRBJ1-5, with D maybe TRBD1 (6 bases). Germline V gene data show CDR1 as MNHEY and CDR2 as SMNVEV (reference sequence). Trimming pared 5 bases from V and 2 bases from J, leaving 13 bases between. The CDR3 runs to 15 residues. The CDR3: CASSRVGGRNQPQHF. CDR3 nucleotides: TGTGCCAGCAGTCGAGTCGGGGGCCGCAATCAGCCCCAGCATTTT.

The chain employs TRBV5-1 and TRBJ2-1; no clear D gene. Germline values: CDR1 SGHRS, CDR2 YFSETQ. V lost 0 bases and J 8 bases, leaving 9 bases between the germline ends. The CDR3 loop spans 13 amino acids. In nucleotides, the CDR3 is TGCGCCAGCAGCTTGGCTCTGGCCGATGAGCAGTTCTTC. It is translated as CASSLALADEQFF.